Following are 13 T cell receptor beta chains from one sample sequenced in a study of T cells in Graves' hyperthyroidism and ophthalmopathy. The TCR beta CDR3 regions underwent amplification using RNA transcripts as the source. The HTBI set primed first-round TCR CDR3 RT-PCR. MiXCR, run by TCRdb on the multiplex PCR reads, gives a single entry per CDR3 protein. The sample contains fewer than 400,000 distinct CDR3 sequences, roughly 25% of which appear only once. The specimen was blood. All receptors come from a man aged 45 to 65 with Graves' hyperthyroidism.

The chain employs TRBV7-3 and TRBJ2-5; D remains ambiguous. This CDR3 is built from 12 residues. The germline V gene has CDR1 SGHTA and CDR2 FQGTGA. The V gene lost 6 bases and the J gene lost 3 bases, with 8 bases spanning the gap. The CDR3 is CASRKKEETQYF. CDR3 DNA: TGTGCCAGCAGGAAGAAAGAAGAGACCCAGTACTTC.

This clonotype was picked up many times. This sequence joins TRBV7-2 and TRBJ2-3, with no clear D. In germline, CDR1 is SGHTA, CDR2 FQGNSA. Between the trimmed V and J ends, which lost 5 bases and 2 bases, there was a span of 8 bases. There are 13 residues in the CDR3. The chain's CDR3 is CASSRMTTDTQYF. The CDR3, as DNA: TGTGCCAGCAGCCGGATGACCACAGATACGCAGTATTTT.

Of note for this clonotype: With a much larger clone just one base away, this may be a read error. The rearrangement joins TRBV11-3 to TRBJ2-7; TRBD1 aligns across 7 bases. The CDR3 consists of 13 residues. The V gene end was trimmed by 8 bases and the J gene end by 3 bases; junction bases not matched to a gene: 7. Germline V CDR1 and CDR2: SGHNT, YENEEA. The CDR3 region is CASGMTGFYEQYF. The CDR3 bases are TGTGCCAGCGGTATGACAGGGTTCTACGAGCAGTACTTC.

This clonotype was seen more than once but under ten times. The chain carries TRBV7-6 and TRBJ2-2, with 11 bases matching TRBD2. In germline, CDR1 is SGHVS, CDR2 FNYEAQ. The J segment lost 0 bases and the V segment lost 1 base, leaving 4 bases of the junction unmatched. CDR3 length equals 18 residues. The CDR3 nucleotides read TGTGCCAGCAGCTTAGGACGACTAGCGGGACCGAACACCGGGGAGCTGTTTTTT. Translation gives CASSLGRLAGPNTGELFF.

This chain joins TRBV5-6 and TRBJ2-7, with D uncertain. The germline gives CDR1 SGHDT, CDR2 YYEEEE. V was cut by 4 bases and J by 0 bases, with 11 bases left in between. The CDR3 sequence is 14 residues long. The CDR3 region is CASSPDDNSYEQYF. DNA for the CDR3: TGTGCCAGCAGCCCGGACGACAACTCCTACGAGCAGTACTTC.

The genes are TRBV20-1 and TRBJ2-7, with 9 bases lining up with TRBD1. Trimming at V came to 2 bases and at J to 4 bases, leaving 3 bases not matched to a gene. CDR1 and CDR2 from the germline V gene are DFQATT and SNEGSKA (reference sequence). This CDR3 region has 13 residues. CDR3 sequence: CSARKDRGYEQYF. The CDR3 nucleotides are TGCAGTGCTAGAAAGGACAGGGGTTACGAGCAGTACTTC.

The J gene is TRBJ2-5, the V gene TRBV7-6; 8 nucleotides align to TRBD2. V trimming: 3 bases; J trimming: 0 bases; junction bases outside the gene matches: 3. There are 15 residues in the CDR3. Germline values: CDR1 SGHVS, CDR2 FNYEAQ. CDR3 sequence reads: CASSFSSGYQETQYF. The CDR3 bases are TGTGCCAGCAGCTTTTCTAGCGGGTACCAAGAGACCCAGTACTTC.

Only one count was recorded for this clonotype. A much larger clone sits a single nucleotide away, making a read error possible. The CDR3 coding sequence is TGTGCCATCGGCCGGGAGTACCAGGAACCTAACAATGAGCAGTTCTTC. This translates into CAIGREYQEPNNEQFF. The chain joins TRBV10-3 to TRBJ2-1, with D possibly matching TRBD2 (6 bases). The germline V and J ends were trimmed by 8 bases and 5 bases, with 22 bases remaining between them. From germline, CDR1 is ENHRY and CDR2 SYGVKD. This CDR3 contains 16 residues.

The gene calls are TRBV20-1 and TRBJ1-2, with TRBD1 matching 8 bases. Germline CDR1 and CDR2: DFQATT and SNEGSKA (reference sequence). The V segment lost 2 bases and the J segment 5 bases; nucleotides outside the gene matches: 10. The CDR3 runs 15 residues. CDR3 residues: CSARLTGGQGYGYTF. CDR3 nucleotide sequence: TGCAGTGCTAGACTTACTGGAGGACAGGGATATGGCTACACCTTC.

In its sample, this clonotype was seen a few times. This rearrangement joins TRBV20-1 to TRBJ2-3; 11 bases line up with TRBD2. The germline V gene has CDR1 DFQATT and CDR2 SNEGSKA (reference sequence). This CDR3 has 16 residues. The junction had 7 bases not matched to a gene; V was cut back by 1 base and J by 4 bases. The CDR3 DNA follows: TGCAGTGCTAGAGGAACTAGCGGGGGAGTGGCAGATACGCAGTATTTT. The encoded protein is CSARGTSGGVADTQYF.

Ten or more counts support this clonotype. The genes are TRBV11-2 and TRBJ2-5; D remains unclear. Trimming removed 0 bases at V and 1 base at J, with 6 bases between. Germline V lookup: CDR1 SGHAT, CDR2 FQNNGV. The CDR3 loop spans 14 amino acids. The CDR3 nucleotides are TGTGCCAGCAGCTTAGAATTCGGCCAAGAGACCCAGTACTTC. This encodes CASSLEFGQETQYF.

The J gene is TRBJ1-2, the V gene TRBV12-3 or TRBV12-4; 10 bases are a match to TRBD1. V was clipped by 6 bases and J by 8 bases; unmatched bases: 15. This CDR3 has 16 amino acids. CDR3 DNA sequence: TGTGCCAGCAGCAATTCCCCGGGACAGGGGATAGAAGGCTACACCTTC. Its protein is CASSNSPGQGIEGYTF.

The chain uses TRBV6-1 and TRBJ1-5; D is undetermined. CDR1 MNHNS and CDR2 SASEGT come from the germline V gene. The CDR3 is 13 amino acids. V was pared by 2 bases and J by 5 bases, with 7 bases between. The CDR3 coding sequence is TGTGCCAGCAGTGAAAAAGTCGATCAGCCCCAGCATTTT. Translating it yields CASSEKVDQPQHF.